The 31 T cell receptor beta chains listed next were all sequenced from one sample in a study of CD8+ T cells in alopecia areata. Treatment indicated: oral pan-JAK inhibitor, 5-10 mg twice daily. The authors extracted RNA and reverse transcribed it into cDNA as the sequencing template. The protocol was immunoSEQ multiplex PCR, while the TCRdb copy is restricted to in-frame clones and leaves out a portion. The data hold roughly 250,000 clones, with around three fifths observed a single time. Sequences were derived from CD4+ T cells sorted from blood, sampled at week 52, from a patient treated with tofacitinib. The receptors come from a human donor with alopecia areata.

This chain links TRBV30 with TRBJ1-6; TRBD1 might be the D (6 bases). The CDR3 sequence is 14 residues long. Trimming left V 0 bases short and J 5 bases short, with 8 bases between. Germline V gene data show CDR1 as GTSNPN and CDR2 as SVGIG (reference sequence). The CDR3 DNA is TGTGCCTGGAGTGTACACAGGGATAATTCACCCCTCCACTTT. This translates into CAWSVHRDNSPLHF. The whole variable domain, filled in from reference TRBV30 and TRBJ1-6, reads SQTIHQWPATLVQPVGSPLSLECTVEGTSNPNLYWYRQAAGRGLQLLFYSVGIGQISSEVPQNLSASRPQDRQFILSSKKLLLSDSGFYLCAWSVHRDNSPLHFGNGTRLTVT.

There are a few counts of this clone. The rearrangement uses TRBV29-1 and TRBJ2-1; D uncertain. There are 12 residues in the CDR3. Trimming shortened V by 6 bases and J by 6 bases, and 12 bases separated the two germline ends. Germline V gene lookup returns CDR1 SQVTM and CDR2 ANQGSEA. CDR3 in amino acids: CSVVGGLNEQFF. CDR3 in DNA: TGCAGCGTCGTTGGCGGCCTCAATGAGCAGTTCTTC.

The sample holds one count of this clone. The CDR3 loop is CASSLTRGANVLTF. The CDR3 DNA is TGTGCCAGCAGCCTCACGAGGGGGGCCAACGTCCTGACTTTC. This rearrangement joins TRBV25-1 to TRBJ2-6; D is undetermined. V was trimmed by 6 bases and J by 4 bases, leaving 10 bases between them. The CDR3 extends over 14 amino acids. From germline, CDR1 is MGHDK and CDR2 SYGVNS.

This clone is a singleton in its sample. The genes are TRBV29-1 and TRBJ2-3, with TRBD1 matching over 11 bases. Germline V lookup: CDR1 SQVTM, CDR2 ANQGSEA. Unmatched junction bases numbered 9, after V lost 8 bases and J lost 5 bases. CDR3 size: 14 residues. The CDR3 region is CSSAPGQGGDTQYF. As DNA, the CDR3 is TGCAGCTCGGCCCCGGGACAGGGGGGAGATACGCAGTATTTT.

The chain couples TRBV7-2 to TRBJ2-7; D gene unclear. CDR1 and CDR2 (germline): SGHTA, FQGNSA. The CDR3 is made up of 14 amino acids. The ends were cut back, 2 bases at V and 2 bases at J, with 10 bases in the middle. CDR3 region: CASSLTPYTYEQYF. In nucleotides, the CDR3 is TGTGCCAGCAGCTTAACCCCCTACACCTACGAGCAGTACTTC.

This clone was found a few times. Written as DNA, the CDR3 is TGTGCCAGCAGCTTAGCGCGAGCTGGTCCGGCTTTCTTT. As protein: CASSLARAGPAFF. The rearrangement uses TRBV7-2 and TRBJ1-1, with D hard to call. The CDR3 runs 13 residues. The ends were cut back, 0 bases at V and 11 bases at J, with 13 bases in the middle. The germline V gene has CDR1 SGHTA and CDR2 FQGNSA.

This clone has a handful of counts. The chain carries TRBV7-3 and TRBJ2-2, with D maybe TRBD2 (6 bases). V was pared by 5 bases and J by 5 bases, with 15 bases between. CDR1 is SGHTA, CDR2 FQGTGA, per germline. This CDR3 has 15 residues. CDR3 nucleotide sequence: TGTGCCAGCAGCCCGGCCGGGGGTTTTACCGGGGAGCTGTTTTTT. It is translated as CASSPAGGFTGELFF.

This clone appeared a few times. V is TRBV7-2 and J is TRBJ1-4; no definite D call. From germline, CDR1 is SGHTA and CDR2 FQGNSA. The V and J ends lost 7 bases and 3 bases respectively, with 9 bases between them. This CDR3 is 13 amino acids long. CDR3 in amino acids: CASTEGANEKLFF. The CDR3, as DNA: TGTGCCAGCACAGAAGGAGCTAATGAAAAACTGTTTTTT.

The J gene is TRBJ2-3, the V gene TRBV30, with D uncertain. V lost 4 bases and J lost 6, with 14 bases in between. The germline CDR1 and CDR2 sequences are GTSNPN and SVGIG (reference sequence). The CDR3 spans 13 residues. The CDR3 nucleotides read TGTGCCTGGACCAGGCGAGCCCCGGATACGCAGTATTTT. Protein product: CAWTRRAPDTQYF.

The gene calls are TRBV27 and TRBJ1-2, with TRBD1 matching 9 bases. In germline, CDR1 is MNHEY, CDR2 SMNVEV (reference sequence). Trimming cost V 6 bases and J 4 bases; bases outside gene matches: 3. The CDR3 totals 13 residues. The CDR3 reads CASRDRGGYGYTF. CDR3 sequence (DNA): TGTGCCAGCAGGGACAGGGGAGGCTATGGCTACACCTTC.

This rearrangement joins TRBV5-4 to TRBJ1-6, with a weak D call TRBD1 (6 bases). Between the trimmed V and J ends, which lost 0 bases and 6 bases, there was a span of 7 bases. Germline CDR1 is SGHNT and CDR2 is YYREEE (reference sequence). The CDR3 contains 14 residues. In nucleotides, the CDR3 is TGTGCCAGCAGCTTGGGCAGGGGTAATTCACCCCTCCACTTT. Protein: CASSLGRGNSPLHF. Drawing the rest from reference TRBV5-4 and TRBJ1-6, the complete variable domain is ETGVTQSPTHLIKTRGQQVTLRCSSQSGHNTVSWYQQALGQGPQFIFQYYREEENGRGNFPPRFSGLQFPNYSSELNVNALELDDSALYLCASSLGRGNSPLHFGNGTRLTVT.

The chain joins TRBV30 to TRBJ1-1; no definite D call. The CDR3 totals 15 residues. The V gene's germline CDR1 is GTSNPN and CDR2 SVGIG (reference sequence). V lost 1 base and J 0 bases, leaving 12 bases between the germline ends. The CDR3, as DNA: TGTGCCTGGAGTGCTCCCCCAGCTATGAACACTGAAGCTTTCTTT. Translated: CAWSAPPAMNTEAFF.

The CDR3 region has the DNA TGCAGCGCCCGACAGGGGGCGGGCTACGAGCAGTACTTC. Translated, it gives CSARQGAGYEQYF. This chain links TRBV29-1 with TRBJ2-7; 10 bases map to TRBD1. From germline, CDR1 is SQVTM and CDR2 ANQGSEA. The CDR3 totals 13 residues. V lost 7 bases to trimming and J lost 3 bases; unmatched junction nucleotides: 6.

This clone was detected a few times. V is TRBV27 and J is TRBJ2-7, with 12 positions matching TRBD2. The junction had 9 bases not matched to a gene; V was cut back by 5 bases and J by 4 bases. Germline CDR1 and CDR2: MNHEY and SMNVEV (reference sequence). This CDR3 comprises 16 residues. The CDR3: CASSTRLAGANYEQYF. The CDR3 DNA reads TGTGCCAGCAGTACCAGACTAGCGGGGGCCAATTACGAGCAGTACTTC.

The chain is built from TRBV29-1 and TRBJ1-1; D is perhaps TRBD1 (5 bases). This CDR3 contains 12 residues. Germline V gene sequence: CDR1 SQVTM, CDR2 ANQGSEA. The germline V and J ends were trimmed by 7 bases and 6 bases, with 15 bases remaining between them. DNA of the CDR3: TGCAGCGGCCTGGGGGGTCGCGCTGAAGCTTTCTTT. It is translated as CSGLGGRAEAFF.

This chain connects TRBV29-1 to TRBJ2-4, with 9 bases fitting TRBD1. Unmatched junction bases numbered 6, after V lost 4 bases and J lost 2 bases. The CDR3 has 15 amino acids. Germline loops: CDR1 SQVTM, CDR2 ANQGSEA. The CDR3 bases are TGCAGCGTTGTTTACAGGGGGCGGACCAAAAACATTCAGTACTTC. As protein: CSVVYRGRTKNIQYF.

V and J are TRBV30 and TRBJ1-5; perhaps TRBD1 as D (5 bases). V lost 1 base and J lost 7, with 11 bases in between. The CDR3 is 13 residues long. Looked up from germline, CDR1 is GTSNPN and CDR2 is SVGIG (reference sequence). CDR3 nucleotides: TGTGCCTGGAGTGATTCAGGGTCCCAGCCCCAGCATTTT. Translated: CAWSDSGSQPQHF.

The chain links TRBV29-1 to TRBJ2-3; D gene unclear. This CDR3 has 13 residues. V was cut by 5 bases and J by 2 bases, with 11 bases left in between. Per the germline V gene, CDR1 is SQVTM and CDR2 is ANQGSEA. The CDR3 loop is CSVKGLPTDTQYF. Written as DNA, the CDR3 is TGCAGCGTTAAAGGGCTTCCCACAGATACGCAGTATTTT.

This rearrangement joins TRBV29-1 to TRBJ2-7, with 7 bases matching TRBD2. The J call is uncertain, as TRBJ2-5 better fits the DNA end. CDR3 length: 14 amino acids. Germline CDR1 reads SQVTM; CDR2 reads ANQGSEA. CDR3 sequence reads: CSVAQLAAKETQYF. The CDR3 DNA reads as TGCAGCGTTGCCCAGCTAGCGGCCAAAGAGACCCAGTACTTC.

The V call is TRBV29-1, the J call TRBJ2-3, with TRBD2 matching 7 bases. Trimming took 3 bases from V and 5 from J; bases not matched to a gene: 11. Germline CDR1 SQVTM, CDR2 ANQGSEA. The CDR3 is made up of 15 amino acids. CDR3 loop: CSVEDGGGPEDTQYF. The DNA for the CDR3 is TGCAGCGTTGAGGATGGGGGGGGACCCGAAGATACGCAGTATTTT.

The chain carries TRBV5-6 and TRBJ2-7, with D perhaps matching TRBD1 (5 bases). Trimming stripped 4 bases from V and 3 bases from J, with 8 bases between. The CDR3 contains 12 residues. Germline V lookup: CDR1 SGHDT, CDR2 YYEEEE. CDR3 coding DNA: TGTGCCAGCAGCACAACAGGCTACGAGCAGTACTTC. Translated, it gives CASSTTGYEQYF.

This chain links TRBV29-1 with TRBJ2-1; D remains ambiguous. Trimming left V 7 bases short and J 7 bases short, with 17 bases between. Germline V gene sequence: CDR1 SQVTM, CDR2 ANQGSEA. This CDR3 comprises 13 residues. CDR3 protein: CSAHRAGRNEQFF. CDR3 nucleotide sequence: TGCAGCGCCCATCGGGCAGGTCGGAATGAGCAGTTCTTC.

The V gene is TRBV29-1, the J gene TRBJ2-1; D perhaps matches TRBD1 (5 bases). The ends were cut back, 3 bases at V and 0 bases at J, with 6 bases in the middle. Germline CDR1 is SQVTM and CDR2 is ANQGSEA. The CDR3 is 13 amino acids. The CDR3 here is CSVEGHSYNEQFF. In DNA, the CDR3 is TGCAGCGTTGAGGGGCACTCCTACAATGAGCAGTTCTTC.

The rearrangement links TRBV30 to TRBJ2-3, with D tentatively TRBD2 (6 bases). Trimming took off 6 bases at V and 2 bases at J, with 9 bases between the two ends. The CDR3 covers 12 residues. Per germline, CDR1 GTSNPN and CDR2 SVGIG (reference sequence). The CDR3 here is CACSGITDTQYF. CDR3 coding DNA: TGTGCCTGTAGCGGTATCACAGATACGCAGTATTTT.

The chain uses TRBV7-9 and TRBJ2-1; TRBD1 might be the D (5 bases). CDR3 length: 16 amino acids. Germline values: CDR1 SEHNR, CDR2 FQNEAQ (reference sequence). V dropped 5 bases and J dropped 0 bases, with 14 bases sitting between them. The CDR3 loop reads CASSPRAESSYNEQFF. CDR3 nucleotides: TGTGCCAGCAGCCCCAGGGCAGAGAGCTCCTACAATGAGCAGTTCTTC.

The V and J genes are TRBV30 and TRBJ1-2; D is possibly TRBD1 (6 bases). V dropped 2 bases and J dropped 14 bases, with 15 bases sitting between them. Germline-derived CDR1 and CDR2 are GTSNPN and SVGIG (reference sequence). This CDR3 region has 11 residues. In nucleotides, the CDR3 is TGTGCCTGGAGTCGGACAAGGGGGAGGACCTTC. Translating gives CAWSRTRGRTF.

The chain joins TRBV7-2 to TRBJ2-5, with 7 bases fitting TRBD2. The V and J ends lost 1 base and 7 bases, in that order; junction bases with no gene match: 12. Per germline, CDR1 SGHTA and CDR2 FQGNSA. This CDR3 has 16 amino acids. CDR3 sequence: CASSLGASGYTPTQYF. The CDR3 nucleotides read TGTGCCAGCAGCTTAGGGGCTAGCGGATACACTCCGACCCAGTACTTC.

The chain joins TRBV30 to TRBJ1-4; D is unclear. The CDR3 length is 14 residues. V lost 3 bases and J 2 bases, leaving 10 bases between the germline ends. The germline gives CDR1 GTSNPN, CDR2 SVGIG (reference sequence). The CDR3 nucleotides read TGTGCCTGGAGATTCGACGATACTAATGAAAAACTGTTTTTT. The encoded protein is CAWRFDDTNEKLFF.

The J gene is TRBJ1-1, the V gene TRBV18, with unresolved D. CDR3 length: 14 amino acids. The germline gives CDR1 KGHSH, CDR2 LQKENI. Trimming pared 2 bases from V and 1 base from J, leaving 8 bases between. CDR3 sequence: CASSPLPGNTEAFF. The CDR3 bases are TGTGCCAGCTCACCATTACCAGGGAACACTGAAGCTTTCTTT.

The V and J genes are TRBV2 and TRBJ1-1; 8 nucleotides align to TRBD1. V shed 6 bases, J shed 1 base, and the junction held 4 bases outside the gene matches. The germline V gene encodes CDR1 SNHLY and CDR2 FYNNEI. The CDR3 sequence is 14 residues long. The CDR3 DNA sequence: TGTGCCAGCAGCGCCCAGGGGGCGAACACTGAAGCTTTCTTT. This sequence encodes CASSAQGANTEAFF.

This clone occurred a few times. The CDR3, as DNA: TGTGCCAGCAGTAAATCCGGGACAGGGTTAGGGTACACCTTC. It yields the protein CASSKSGTGLGYTF. V gene TRBV11-2 combines with J gene TRBJ1-2, with TRBD1 matching 9 bases. CDR3 length: 14 amino acids. Germline lookup yields CDR1 SGHAT and CDR2 FQNNGV. With V trimmed by 6 bases and J by 11 bases, 13 bases remained unmatched.